The T cell receptor beta chain described here comes from a study of esophageal squamous cell carcinoma under preoperative chemotherapy. Whole-study findings and limits: Tumor-infiltrating lymphocytes showed no significant post-chemotherapy TCR diversity increase, unlike peripheral T cells.

CDR1 is MNHEY and CDR2 is SVGAGI in the germline V gene. CDR3 length: 16 residues. Concerning this clonotype itself: Its target is not known.

MiXCR, applied by TCRdb to the PCR reads, yields one record per CDR3 protein. Found here are around 30,000 distinct CDR3 sequences, around 49% of them singletons; the top ten hold roughly 25%. Time point reported: after preoperative PTX-NDP chemotherapy. Sampling was performed from a patient given preoperative chemotherapy. The J gene is TRBJ2-1, the V gene TRBV6-5; 9 bases are a match to TRBD2. Near its end, the DNA agrees better with TRBJ2-7, so the J call may be wrong. The sequence was obtained from a human donor with esophageal squamous cell carcinoma. The donor label of this sample is uncertain. The chain's CDR3 is CASSYRSGTSSAEQYF. The CDR3 DNA sequence: TGTGCCAGCAGTTACCGATCCGGGACTAGCTCCGCCGAGCAGTACTTC.